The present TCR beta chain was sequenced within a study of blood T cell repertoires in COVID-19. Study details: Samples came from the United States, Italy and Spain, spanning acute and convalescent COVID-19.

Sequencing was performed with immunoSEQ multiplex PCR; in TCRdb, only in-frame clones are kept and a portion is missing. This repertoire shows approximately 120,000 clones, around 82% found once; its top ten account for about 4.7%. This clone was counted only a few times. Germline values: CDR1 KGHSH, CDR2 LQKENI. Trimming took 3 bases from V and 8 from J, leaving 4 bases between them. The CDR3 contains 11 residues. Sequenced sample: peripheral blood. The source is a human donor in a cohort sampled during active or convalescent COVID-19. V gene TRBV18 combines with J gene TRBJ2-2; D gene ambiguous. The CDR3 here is CASSPLGELFF. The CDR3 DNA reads TGTGCCAGCTCACCTCTGGGGGAGCTGTTTTTT. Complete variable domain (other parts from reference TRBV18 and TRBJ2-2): NAGVMQNPRHLVRRRGQEARLRCSPMKGHSHVYWYRQLPEEGLKFMVYLQKENIIDESGMPKERFSAEFPKEGPSILRIQQVVRGDSAAYFCASSPLGELFFGEGSRLTVL.